This TCR beta chain stems from a study (dated by TCRdb to between 2014 and 2016). Describing the broader study: The study set out to test whether tumor-infiltrating Tregs in breast cancer get recruited from blood Tregs or are instead converted in situ from other CD4+ T cell subsets.

To note about this clonotype: Its antigen target is currently unknown. Nothing much larger sits one base from this clone, and base qualities are not available.

General conclusions and limits of the study: The validation in the larger cohort was limited to a single TCR beta V-J rearrangement instead of whole repertoires. Tumor memory CD4+ T cell TCR gene usage was found to cluster with blood and lymph node memory CD4+ cells and with lymph node naive CD4+ cells. The TCR alpha and beta sequences of tumor-infiltrating Tregs showed the greatest overlap with tumor naive CD4+ T cells, followed by blood naive CD4+ T cells.

Full-length TCR variable regions were amplified by 5' RACE PCR with constant-region reverse primers, followed by semi-nested PCR with Nested Universal Primer A. The ReliaPrep RNA Cell Miniprep System was used to extract total RNA, which was then reverse transcribed into 5'RACE-ready cDNA with the SMARTer RACE 5'/3' Kit. Multiplex adaptors were used to barcode the full-length TCR alpha and beta libraries, which were then sequenced on an Illumina MiSeq. The authors processed their data as follows. For each of nine subset-tissue groups, sequencing data from the five patients were pooled, and the groups were compared by unsupervised clustering of TCR gene usage. The Morisita-Horn index was used to calculate repertoire similarity, with shared sequences weighted according to their contribution to each repertoire. TCRdb reprocessing: public reads trimmed at Q25 with fastp, clones called with MiXCR, in-frame beta chains kept. Under each unique CDR3 protein, matching rows form one entry showing the most common genes and DNA. V and J calls and clone size were set by TCRdb, not the authors. The sample records about 32,000 distinct CDR3 sequences, approximately 25% of which are singletons. Roughly 4.5% of the sample belongs to the ten largest clones.

Memory CD4+ T cells were isolated as CD4+CD45RO+CD25- cells. Tregs, naive and memory CD4+ T cells from tumor, blood and ipsilateral draining lymph nodes of about five breast cancer patients underwent full-length TCR alpha and beta sequencing. Mononuclear cells from lymph nodes or roughly 54 ml of peripheral blood were isolated by Ficoll density gradient centrifugation. A purity exceeding 90% was confirmed by FACS for the sorted cell populations. CDR1 is given as SEHNR and CDR2 as FQNEAQ, both from the germline V gene (reference sequence). V loses 1 base, J loses 2 bases, and the germline ends lie 12 bases apart. The CDR3 has 16 amino acids, counting the end cysteine and phenylalanine. Just the 48-base CDR3 DNA is kept, in frame starting at base 1.

The sample comprised memory CD4+ T cells sorted from blood. The cell subset or site label here, explained by the study, means: memory CD4+ T cells, CD4+CD45RO+CD25-. This chain joins TRBV7-9 to TRBJ2-1; the D segment could be TRBD1, given 6 matching bases. This clonotype originated in a female donor with breast cancer. DNA sequence: TGTGCCAGCAGCTTAGGGGCAGGGGTAACCTACAATGAGCAGTTCTTC. This yields the protein CASSLGAGVTYNEQFF.